These T cell receptor beta chains were read from a single sample in a study of T cell repertoires in cytomegalovirus infection. These receptors have no known antigen. Each CDR3 protein gets one entry after TCRdb re-called the reads with MiXCR. Among roughly 500,000 distinct CDR3 sequences listed, about two fifths were seen once. Specimen: cultured PBMCs, collected from culture after CMV antigen stimulation. Source of these receptors: a human donor in good health (CMV status not recorded). Some clones in this sample may be carry-over from other donors' samples. Each CDR3 is given with its conserved first and last residue. The D gene is left open where the match is weak. Clone sizes are given selectively: once, few, many, or a class where the clone is expanded.

>-|-|TRBV14|TRBJ1-1|14
CASSQDRRMTEAFF
TGTGCCAGCAGCCAAGATCGGAGGATGACTGAAGCTTTCTTT
>-|-|TRBV2|TRBJ1-5|13
CASKRDNNQPQHF
TGTGCCAGCAAACGGGACAACAATCAGCCCCAGCATTTT
>once|TRBD1|TRBV7-6|TRBJ2-5|15
CASSNLRQGRETQYF
TGTGCCAGCAGCAACCTCCGACAGGGCAGAGAGACCCAGTACTTC
>-|-|TRBV7-2|TRBJ1-5|13
CASSPRGAQPQHF
TGTGCCAGCAGCCCGCGGGGGGCTCAGCCCCAGCATTTT
>-|-|TRBV20-1|TRBJ1-1|13
CAAPAESNTEAFF
TGCGCTGCCCCAGCAGAATCCAACACTGAAGCTTTCTTT
>-|-|TRBV5-4|TRBJ1-5|15
CASSLEGWRGQPQHF
TGTGCCAGCAGCTTGGAAGGATGGCGCGGTCAGCCCCAGCATTTT
>once|-|TRBV19|TRBJ1-2|14
CASSPDPGLTGYTF
TGTGCCAGCTCCCCTGATCCGGGACTGACTGGCTACACCTTC
>few|TRBD2|TRBV7-9|TRBJ2-3|15
CATPPGTRGTDTQYF
TGTGCTACCCCCCCCGGGACTAGGGGCACAGATACGCAGTATTTT
>many|-|TRBV7-9|TRBJ1-5|19
CASSLYYDLGGGRNQPQHF
TGTGCCAGCAGCTTATATTACGACCTCGGGGGCGGTCGTAATCAGCCCCAGCATTTT
>-|-|TRBV28|TRBJ1-6|12
CASSRDLRALHF
TGTGCCAGCAGTAGGGACCTCCGGGCCCTCCACTTT
>few|-|TRBV5-1|TRBJ1-3|17
CASSLHGDPVSGNTIYF
TGCGCCAGCAGCTTGCACGGGGACCCGGTCTCTGGAAACACCATATATTTT
>-|-|TRBV11-2|TRBJ1-5|17
CASSPNRETYSNQPQHF
TGTGCCAGCAGCCCTAACCGGGAGACGTATAGCAATCAGCCCCAGCATTTT
>-|TRBD2|TRBV7-2|TRBJ2-7|15
CARSPAGLGSYEQYF
TGTGCCAGAAGCCCGGCGGGACTAGGATCCTACGAGCAGTACTTC
>-|-|TRBV18|TRBJ2-7|14
CASSPRAGADEQYF
TGTGCCAGCTCACCACGCGCGGGGGCAGACGAGCAGTACTTC
>-|-|TRBV19|TRBJ2-1|15
CASTPSFALYNEQFF
TGTGCCAGTACCCCTTCCTTTGCCTTATACAATGAGCAGTTCTTC
>few|TRBD1|TRBV5-4|TRBJ2-3|16
CASSLGTASSTDTQYF
TGTGCCAGCAGCCTCGGGACAGCAAGTAGCACAGATACGCAGTATTTT
>-|-|TRBV28|TRBJ2-1|14
CASSIVFPYNEQFF
TGTGCCAGCAGTATAGTGTTTCCCTACAATGAGCAGTTCTTC
>-|TRBD2|TRBV7-9|TRBJ2-1|15
CASSFRRTSDLEQFF
TGTGCCAGCAGCTTTCGTCGGACTAGCGATCTTGAGCAGTTCTTC
>-|TRBD2|TRBV12-3/TRBV12-4|TRBJ2-5|14
CATLAGSGDVTQYF
TGTGCCACCCTGGCGGGTAGCGGGGACGTGACCCAGTACTTC
>-|-|TRBV7-2|TRBJ2-1|14
CASSQGLIYNEQFF
TGTGCCAGCAGCCAGGGACTTATCTACAATGAGCAGTTCTTC
>-|-|TRBV20-1|TRBJ2-1|14
CSAGVPNPYNEQFF
TGCAGTGCTGGAGTCCCCAACCCCTACAATGAGCAGTTCTTC
>-|-|TRBV5-8|TRBJ2-1|16
CASSRGRASQVDEQFF
TGTGCCAGCAGCCGTGGTAGGGCTTCTCAAGTCGATGAGCAGTTCTTC
>-|-|TRBV2|TRBJ1-2|14
CASSPQGNNYGYTF
TGTGCCAGCAGTCCTCAGGGGAATAACTATGGCTACACCTTC
>few|-|TRBV28|TRBJ2-7|15
CASISAWGRPYEQYF
TGTGCCAGCATCTCTGCCTGGGGCCGTCCCTACGAGCAGTACTTC
>-|TRBD2|TRBV7-6|TRBJ2-5|17
CASSPPPGLAGAETQYF
TGTGCCAGCAGCCCTCCCCCGGGACTAGCGGGAGCGGAGACCCAGTACTTC
>few|-|TRBV18|TRBJ2-3|15
CASSPLGLSTDTQYF
TGTGCCAGCTCACCTCTGGGACTCAGCACAGATACGCAGTATTTT
>-|TRBD2|TRBV12-5|TRBJ2-1|14
CASGDTLERERKFF
TGTGCTAGTGGTGACACGTTGGAGCGGGAGCGCAAGTTCTTC
>-|TRBD1|TRBV7-8|TRBJ1-5|16
CASSLRTGNSNQPQHF
TGTGCCAGCAGCTTAAGGACAGGGAATAGCAATCAGCCCCAGCATTTT
>-|-|TRBV15|TRBJ1-5|12
CAAGRFNQPQHF
TGTGCCGCTGGACGGTTCAATCAGCCCCAGCATTTT
>-|-|TRBV10-2|TRBJ1-5|15
CASSEDRGFNQPQHF
TGCGCCAGCAGTGAAGACAGAGGGTTCAATCAGCCCCAGCATTTT
>few|-|TRBV7-6|TRBJ2-1|16
CASSFFQRPGVVEQFF
TGTGCCAGCAGCTTTTTCCAGCGGCCCGGGGTAGTGGAGCAGTTCTTC
>-|-|TRBV20-1|TRBJ1-1|12
CSARRGNTEAFF
TGCAGTGCTAGACGAGGGAACACTGAAGCTTTCTTT
>few|-|TRBV18|TRBJ1-5|13
CASSWTDNQPQHF
TGTGCCAGCTCATGGACAGACAATCAGCCCCAGCATTTT
>-|-|TRBV7-2|TRBJ2-2|15
CASSLAVGQTGELFF
TGTGCCAGCAGCTTAGCGGTGGGGCAGACCGGGGAGCTGTTTTTT
>-|TRBD1|TRBV28|TRBJ1-6|15
CATLRDRSYNSPLHF
TGTGCCACCCTTAGGGACAGGTCATATAATTCACCCCTCCACTTT
>few|-|TRBV7-2|TRBJ1-2|17
CASSPVWLGRDIYGYTF
TGTGCCAGCAGCCCAGTGTGGCTTGGCAGGGACATCTATGGCTACACCTTC
>many|TRBD2|TRBV7-8|TRBJ2-5|19
CASSLERGRAGPYRETQYF
TGTGCCAGCAGCTTAGAACGCGGGAGGGCTGGCCCGTACCGGGAGACCCAGTACTTC
>-|TRBD2|TRBV11-2|TRBJ2-7|18
CASSPCHPGLAIPYEQYF
TGTGCCAGCAGCCCCTGCCACCCGGGACTAGCGATACCCTACGAGCAGTACTTC